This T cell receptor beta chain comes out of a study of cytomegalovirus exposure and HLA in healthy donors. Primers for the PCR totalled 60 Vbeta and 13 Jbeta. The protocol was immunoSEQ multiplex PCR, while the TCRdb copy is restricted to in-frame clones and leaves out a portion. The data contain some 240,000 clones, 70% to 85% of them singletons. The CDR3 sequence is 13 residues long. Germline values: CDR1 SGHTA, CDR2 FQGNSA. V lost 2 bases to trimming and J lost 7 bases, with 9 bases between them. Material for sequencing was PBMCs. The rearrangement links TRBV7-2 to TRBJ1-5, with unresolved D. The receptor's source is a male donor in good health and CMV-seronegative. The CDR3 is CASSLRREQPQHF. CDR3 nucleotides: TGTGCCAGCAGCTTACGACGGGAGCAGCCCCAGCATTTT.